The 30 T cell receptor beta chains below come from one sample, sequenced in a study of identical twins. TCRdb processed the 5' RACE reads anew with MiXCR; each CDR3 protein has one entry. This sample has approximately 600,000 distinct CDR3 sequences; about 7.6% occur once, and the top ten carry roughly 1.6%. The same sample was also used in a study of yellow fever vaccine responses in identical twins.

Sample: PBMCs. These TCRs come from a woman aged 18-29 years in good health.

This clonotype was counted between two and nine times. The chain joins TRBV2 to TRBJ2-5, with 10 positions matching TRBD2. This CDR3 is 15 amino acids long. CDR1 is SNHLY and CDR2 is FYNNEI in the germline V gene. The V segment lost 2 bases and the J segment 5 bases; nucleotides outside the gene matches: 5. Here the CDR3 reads CASSESLAGVETQYF. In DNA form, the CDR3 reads TGTGCCAGCAGTGAATCCCTAGCGGGAGTCGAGACCCAGTACTTC.

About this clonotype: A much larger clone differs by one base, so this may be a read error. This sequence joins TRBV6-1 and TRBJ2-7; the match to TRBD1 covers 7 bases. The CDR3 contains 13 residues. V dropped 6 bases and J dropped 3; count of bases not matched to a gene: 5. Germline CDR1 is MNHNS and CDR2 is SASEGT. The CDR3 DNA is TGTGCCAGCAGCAACGACAGGGACTACGAGCAGTACTTC. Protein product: CASSNDRDYEQYF.

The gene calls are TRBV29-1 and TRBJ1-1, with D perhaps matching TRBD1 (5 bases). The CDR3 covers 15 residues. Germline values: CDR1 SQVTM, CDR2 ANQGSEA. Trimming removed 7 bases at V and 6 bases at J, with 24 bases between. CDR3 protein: CSAGGGVVPTPEAFF. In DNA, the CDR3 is TGCAGCGCTGGGGGGGGGGTTGTTCCGACCCCTGAAGCTTTCTTT.

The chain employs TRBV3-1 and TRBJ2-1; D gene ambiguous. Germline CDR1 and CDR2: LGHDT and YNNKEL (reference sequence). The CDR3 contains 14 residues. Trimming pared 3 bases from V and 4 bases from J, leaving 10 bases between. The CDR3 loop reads CASSHGQVYNEQFF. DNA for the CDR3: TGTGCCAGCAGCCATGGTCAGGTTTACAATGAGCAGTTCTTC.

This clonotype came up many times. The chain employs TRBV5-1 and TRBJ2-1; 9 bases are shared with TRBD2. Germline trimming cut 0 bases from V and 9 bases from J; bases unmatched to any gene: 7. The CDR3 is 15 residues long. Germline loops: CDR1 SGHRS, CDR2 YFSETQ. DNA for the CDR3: TGCGCCAGCAGCTTGGGGTCTAGCGGGATAATTGAGCAGTTCTTC. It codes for CASSLGSSGIIEQFF.

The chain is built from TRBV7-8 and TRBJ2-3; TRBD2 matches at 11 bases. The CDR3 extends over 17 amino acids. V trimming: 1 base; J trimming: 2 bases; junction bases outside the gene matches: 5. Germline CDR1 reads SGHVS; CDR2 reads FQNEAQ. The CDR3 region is CASSLDRLAGPTDTQYF. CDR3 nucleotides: TGTGCCAGCAGCTTAGACCGACTAGCGGGACCCACAGATACGCAGTATTTT.

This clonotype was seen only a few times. The DNA of the CDR3 is TGTGCCAGCAGACCTTCTAGCGGGAGGGCCTACAATGAGCAGTTCTTC. Amino acids: CASRPSSGRAYNEQFF. This rearrangement joins TRBV6-1 to TRBJ2-1, with 12 bases lining up with TRBD2. The CDR3 is 16 residues long. CDR1 and CDR2 (germline): MNHNS, SASEGT. V shed 6 bases and J 2 bases; nucleotides not matched to a gene: 5.

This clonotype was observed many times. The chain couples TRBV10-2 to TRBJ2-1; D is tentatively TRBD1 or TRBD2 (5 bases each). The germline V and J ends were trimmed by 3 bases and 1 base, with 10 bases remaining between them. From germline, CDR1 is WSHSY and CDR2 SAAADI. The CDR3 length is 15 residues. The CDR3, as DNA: TGCGCCAGCAGTGATGGGACCCTTTCCTACAATGAGCAGTTCTTC. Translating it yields CASSDGTLSYNEQFF.

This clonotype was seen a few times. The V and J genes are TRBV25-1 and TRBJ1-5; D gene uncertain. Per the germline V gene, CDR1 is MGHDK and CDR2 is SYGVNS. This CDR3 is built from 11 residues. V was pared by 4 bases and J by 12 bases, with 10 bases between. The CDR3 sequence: CASSGGLGQHF. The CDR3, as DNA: TGTGCCAGCAGTGGCGGGTTGGGCCAGCATTTT.

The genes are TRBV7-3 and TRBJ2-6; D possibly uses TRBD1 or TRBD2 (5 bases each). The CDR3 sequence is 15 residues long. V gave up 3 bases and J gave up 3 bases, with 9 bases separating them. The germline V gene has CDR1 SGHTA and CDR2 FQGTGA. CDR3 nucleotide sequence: TGTGCCAGCAGCTTGGGGGTGTATGGGGCCAACGTCCTGACTTTC. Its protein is CASSLGVYGANVLTF.

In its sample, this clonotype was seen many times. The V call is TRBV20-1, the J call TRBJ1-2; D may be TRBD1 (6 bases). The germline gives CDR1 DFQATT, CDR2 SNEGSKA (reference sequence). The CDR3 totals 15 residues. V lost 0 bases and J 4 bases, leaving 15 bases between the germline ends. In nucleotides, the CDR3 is TGCAGTGCTAGAGATAAGAGACAGGCCTTCTATGGCTACACCTTC. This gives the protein CSARDKRQAFYGYTF.

The CDR3 loop is CASSTMTGSGDTGELFF. The CDR3 DNA reads as TGCGCCAGCAGCACGATGACAGGTTCGGGGGACACCGGGGAGCTGTTTTTT. The rearrangement links TRBV5-1 to TRBJ2-2; TRBD1 or TRBD2 may be the D gene (6 bases each). CDR3 length: 17 residues. Germline CDR1 and CDR2: SGHRS and YFSETQ. Trimming removed 4 bases at V and 3 bases at J, with 19 bases between.

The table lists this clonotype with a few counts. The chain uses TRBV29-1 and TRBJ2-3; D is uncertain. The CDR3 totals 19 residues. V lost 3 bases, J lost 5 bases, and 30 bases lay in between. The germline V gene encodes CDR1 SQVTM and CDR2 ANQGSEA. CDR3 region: CSVDEAAVSSLAEKDTQYF. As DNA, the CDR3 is TGCAGCGTTGACGAGGCCGCAGTATCGTCTCTGGCCGAAAAAGATACGCAGTATTTT.

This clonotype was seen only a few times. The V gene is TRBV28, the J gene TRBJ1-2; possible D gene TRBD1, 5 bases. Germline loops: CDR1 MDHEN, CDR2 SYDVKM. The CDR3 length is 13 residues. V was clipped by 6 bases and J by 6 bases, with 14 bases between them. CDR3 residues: CASRGAAANGYTF. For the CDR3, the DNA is TGTGCCAGCAGAGGGGCGGCAGCTAATGGCTACACCTTC.

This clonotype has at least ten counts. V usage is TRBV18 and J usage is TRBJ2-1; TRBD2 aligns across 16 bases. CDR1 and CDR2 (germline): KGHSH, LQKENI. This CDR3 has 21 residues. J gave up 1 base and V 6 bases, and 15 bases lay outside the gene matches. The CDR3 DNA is TGTGCCAGCTCCTTGGGACTAGCGGGGGGGTATCCTCCCTCATCCTACAATGAGCAGTTCTTC. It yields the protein CASSLGLAGGYPPSSYNEQFF.

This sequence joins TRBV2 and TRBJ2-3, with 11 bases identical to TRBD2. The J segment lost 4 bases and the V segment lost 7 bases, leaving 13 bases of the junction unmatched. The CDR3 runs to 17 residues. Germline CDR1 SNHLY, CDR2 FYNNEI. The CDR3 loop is CASKRKLAGVFADTQYF. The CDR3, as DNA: TGTGCCAGCAAAAGGAAACTAGCGGGAGTTTTCGCAGATACGCAGTATTTT.

The CDR3 DNA follows: TGCAGTGCTAGAGCGGCGGGAACGCGGGAGGGTAACTATGAGCAGTTCTTC. It codes for CSARAAGTREGNYEQFF. V is TRBV20-1 and J is TRBJ2-1; 9 bases agree with TRBD2. CDR1 DFQATT and CDR2 SNEGSKA come from the germline V gene (reference sequence). J lost 8 bases, V lost 1 base, and 15 bases had no gene match. CDR3 length: 17 amino acids.

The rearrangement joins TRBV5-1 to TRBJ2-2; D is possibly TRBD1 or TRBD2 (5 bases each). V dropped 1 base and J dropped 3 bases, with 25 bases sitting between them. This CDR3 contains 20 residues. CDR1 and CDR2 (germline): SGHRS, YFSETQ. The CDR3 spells CASSLYRSKAFPRDTGELFF. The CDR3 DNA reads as TGCGCCAGCAGCTTGTACAGGAGCAAGGCGTTTCCGAGGGACACCGGGGAGCTGTTTTTT.

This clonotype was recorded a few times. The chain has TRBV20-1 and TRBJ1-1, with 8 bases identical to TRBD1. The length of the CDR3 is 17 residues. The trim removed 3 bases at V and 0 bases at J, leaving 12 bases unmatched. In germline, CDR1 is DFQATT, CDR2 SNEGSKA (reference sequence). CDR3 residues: CSARDRVKVNMNTEAFF. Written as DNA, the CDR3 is TGCAGTGCTAGGGACAGGGTAAAGGTAAACATGAACACTGAAGCTTTCTTT.

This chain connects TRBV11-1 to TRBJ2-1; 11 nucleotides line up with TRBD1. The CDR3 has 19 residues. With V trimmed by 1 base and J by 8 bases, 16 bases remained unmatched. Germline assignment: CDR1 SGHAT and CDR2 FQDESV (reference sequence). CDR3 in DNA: TGTGCCAGCAGCTTAGGCCGGACAGGGGGCCGGGATCGTAGGGATGAGCAGTTCTTC. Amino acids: CASSLGRTGGRDRRDEQFF.

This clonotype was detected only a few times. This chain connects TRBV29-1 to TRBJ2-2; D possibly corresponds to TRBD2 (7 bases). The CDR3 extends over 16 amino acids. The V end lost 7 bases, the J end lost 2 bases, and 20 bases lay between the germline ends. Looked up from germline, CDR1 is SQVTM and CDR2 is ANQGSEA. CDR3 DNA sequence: TGCAGCGCGGAGGCGTCGGGGGGCCGAAACACCGGGGAGCTGTTTTTT. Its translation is CSAEASGGRNTGELFF.

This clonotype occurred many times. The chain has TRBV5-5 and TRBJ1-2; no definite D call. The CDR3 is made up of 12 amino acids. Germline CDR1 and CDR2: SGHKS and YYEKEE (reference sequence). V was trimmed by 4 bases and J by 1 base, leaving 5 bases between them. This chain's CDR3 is CASSLNNYGYTF. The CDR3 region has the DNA TGTGCCAGCAGCCTAAATAACTATGGCTACACCTTC.

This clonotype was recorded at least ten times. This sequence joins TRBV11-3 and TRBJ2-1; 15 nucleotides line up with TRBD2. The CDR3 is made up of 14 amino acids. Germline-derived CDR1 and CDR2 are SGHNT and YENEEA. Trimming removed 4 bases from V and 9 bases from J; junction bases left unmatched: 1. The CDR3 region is CASSWGLAGGEQFF. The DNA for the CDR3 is TGTGCCAGCAGCTGGGGACTAGCGGGAGGTGAGCAGTTCTTC.

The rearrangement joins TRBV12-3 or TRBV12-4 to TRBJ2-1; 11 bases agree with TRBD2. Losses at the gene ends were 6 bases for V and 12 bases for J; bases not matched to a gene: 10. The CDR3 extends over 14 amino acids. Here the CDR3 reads CASRQLAGASGQFF. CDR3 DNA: TGTGCCAGCAGACAACTAGCGGGGGCGTCAGGGCAGTTCTTC.

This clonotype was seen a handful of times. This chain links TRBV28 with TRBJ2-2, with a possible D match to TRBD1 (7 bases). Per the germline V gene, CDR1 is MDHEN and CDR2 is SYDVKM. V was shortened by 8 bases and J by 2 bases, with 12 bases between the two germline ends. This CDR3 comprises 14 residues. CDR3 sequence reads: CASQGEVNTGELFF. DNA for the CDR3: TGTGCCAGCCAGGGGGAGGTCAACACCGGGGAGCTGTTTTTT.

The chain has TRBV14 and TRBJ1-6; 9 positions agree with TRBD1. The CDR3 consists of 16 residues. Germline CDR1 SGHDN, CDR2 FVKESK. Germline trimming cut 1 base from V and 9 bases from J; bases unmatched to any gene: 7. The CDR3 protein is CASSQVGGTGSSPLHF. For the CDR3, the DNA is TGTGCCAGCAGCCAAGTAGGCGGGACAGGGTCTTCACCCCTCCACTTT.

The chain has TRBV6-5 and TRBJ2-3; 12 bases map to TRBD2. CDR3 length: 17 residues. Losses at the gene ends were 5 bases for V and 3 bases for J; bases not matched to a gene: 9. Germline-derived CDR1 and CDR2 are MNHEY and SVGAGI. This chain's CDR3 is CASSTTASGGATDTQYF. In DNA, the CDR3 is TGTGCCAGCAGTACTACCGCTAGCGGGGGGGCGACAGATACGCAGTATTTT.

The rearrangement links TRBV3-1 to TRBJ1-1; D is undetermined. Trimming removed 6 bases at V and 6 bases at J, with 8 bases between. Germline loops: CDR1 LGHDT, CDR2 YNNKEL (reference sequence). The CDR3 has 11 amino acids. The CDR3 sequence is CASRTNAEAFF. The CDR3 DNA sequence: TGTGCCAGCAGGACCAATGCTGAAGCTTTCTTT. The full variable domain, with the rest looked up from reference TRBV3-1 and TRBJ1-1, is DTAVSQTPKYLVTQMGNDKSIKCEQNLGHDTMYWYKQDSKKFLKIMFSYNNKELIINETVPNRFSPKSPDKAHLNLHINSLELGDSAVYFCASRTNAEAFFGQGTRLTVV.

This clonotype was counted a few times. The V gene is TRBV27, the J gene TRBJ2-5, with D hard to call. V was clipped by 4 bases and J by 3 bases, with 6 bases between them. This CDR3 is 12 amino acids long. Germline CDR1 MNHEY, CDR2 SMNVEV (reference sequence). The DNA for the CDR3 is TGTGCCAGCAGTTCCCCCGAAGAGACCCAGTACTTC. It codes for CASSSPEETQYF.

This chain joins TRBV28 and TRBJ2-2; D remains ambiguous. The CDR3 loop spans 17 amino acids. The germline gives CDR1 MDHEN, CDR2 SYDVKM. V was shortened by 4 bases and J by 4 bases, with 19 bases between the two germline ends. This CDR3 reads CASSYSPEAGSTGELFF. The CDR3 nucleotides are TGTGCCAGCAGTTACTCACCCGAGGCCGGGTCCACCGGGGAGCTGTTTTTT.